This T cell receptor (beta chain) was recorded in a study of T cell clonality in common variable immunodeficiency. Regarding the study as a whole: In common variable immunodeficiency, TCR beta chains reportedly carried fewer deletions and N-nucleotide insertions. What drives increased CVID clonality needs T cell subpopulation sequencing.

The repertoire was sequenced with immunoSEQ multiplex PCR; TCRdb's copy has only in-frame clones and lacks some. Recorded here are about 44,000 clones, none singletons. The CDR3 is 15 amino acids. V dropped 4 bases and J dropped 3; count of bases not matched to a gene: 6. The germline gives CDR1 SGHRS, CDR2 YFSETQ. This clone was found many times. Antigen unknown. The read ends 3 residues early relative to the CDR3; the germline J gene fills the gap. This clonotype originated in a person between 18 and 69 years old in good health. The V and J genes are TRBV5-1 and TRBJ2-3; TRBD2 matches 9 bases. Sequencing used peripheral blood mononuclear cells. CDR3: CASSPLTSGTDTQYF. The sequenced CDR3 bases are TGCGCCAGCAGCCCCCTGACTAGCGGTACAGATACG.